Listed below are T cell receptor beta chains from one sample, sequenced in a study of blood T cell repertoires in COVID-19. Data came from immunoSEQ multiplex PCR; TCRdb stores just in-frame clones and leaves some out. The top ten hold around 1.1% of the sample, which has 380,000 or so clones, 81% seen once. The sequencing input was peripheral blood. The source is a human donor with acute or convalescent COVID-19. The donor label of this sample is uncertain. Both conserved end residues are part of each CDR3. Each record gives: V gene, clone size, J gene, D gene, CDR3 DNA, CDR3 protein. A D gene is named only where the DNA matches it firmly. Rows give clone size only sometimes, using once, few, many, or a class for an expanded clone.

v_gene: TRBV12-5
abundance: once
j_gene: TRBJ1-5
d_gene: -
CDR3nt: TGTGCTAGTGGTTTGGGACTCAATCAGCCCCAGCATTTT
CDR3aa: CASGLGLNQPQHF

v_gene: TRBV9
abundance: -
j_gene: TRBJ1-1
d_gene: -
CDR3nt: TGTGCCAGCAGCCCCCGAAGTTTAACTACTAGCACTGAAGCTTTCTTT
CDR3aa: CASSPRSLTTSTEAFF

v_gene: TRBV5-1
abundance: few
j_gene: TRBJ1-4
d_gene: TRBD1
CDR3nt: TGCGCCAGCAGCTTACAGGGGAGGAGTGAAAAACTGTTTTTT
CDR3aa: CASSLQGRSEKLFF

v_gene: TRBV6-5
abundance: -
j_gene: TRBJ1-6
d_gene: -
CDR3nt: TGTGCCAGCACCTTAGACAGCCTCTATAATTCACCCCTCCACTTT
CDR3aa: CASTLDSLYNSPLHF

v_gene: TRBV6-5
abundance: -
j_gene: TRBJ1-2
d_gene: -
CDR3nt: TGTGCCAGCAGTCTGGGGCAGACCTATGGCTACACCTTC
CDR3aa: CASSLGQTYGYTF

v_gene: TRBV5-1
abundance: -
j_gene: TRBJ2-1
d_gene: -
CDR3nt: TGCGCCAGCAGCGCCCGGGGGGCCTCAAATGAGCAGTTCTTC
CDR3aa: CASSARGASNEQFF

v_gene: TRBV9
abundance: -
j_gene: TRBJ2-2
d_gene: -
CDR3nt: TGTGCCAGCAGCGCCCCGTCGGCCGGGGAGCTGTTTTTT
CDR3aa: CASSAPSAGELFF

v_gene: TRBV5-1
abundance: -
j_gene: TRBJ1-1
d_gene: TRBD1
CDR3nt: TGCGCCAGCAGCCTGAGACAGGGGGGGATGAACACTGAAGCTTTCTTT
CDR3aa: CASSLRQGGMNTEAFF

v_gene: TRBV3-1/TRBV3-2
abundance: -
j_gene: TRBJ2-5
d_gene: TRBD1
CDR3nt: TGTGCCAGCAGCCAAGATTTAAAAGACAGGGGATACTTC
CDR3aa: CASSQDLKDRGYF

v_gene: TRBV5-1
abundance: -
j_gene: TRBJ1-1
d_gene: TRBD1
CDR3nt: TGCGCCAGCAGGTTAGGGGGCGCATATACTGAAGCTTTCTTT
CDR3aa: CASRLGGAYTEAFF

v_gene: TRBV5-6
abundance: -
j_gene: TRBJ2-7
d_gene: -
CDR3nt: TGTGCCAGCAGCTTGGGGGCTGCCCGAGAGCAGTACTTC
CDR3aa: CASSLGAAREQYF

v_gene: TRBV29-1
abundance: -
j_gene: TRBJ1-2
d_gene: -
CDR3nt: TGCAGCGTTCAGGATACGGTGAACTATGGCTACACCTTC
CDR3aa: CSVQDTVNYGYTF

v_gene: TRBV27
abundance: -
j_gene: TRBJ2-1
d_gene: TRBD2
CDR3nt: TGTGCCAGCAGTCCTGGGACTGCGAATCTAGCGGGGTGGATGAATGAGCAGTTCTTC
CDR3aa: CASSPGTANLAGWMNEQFF

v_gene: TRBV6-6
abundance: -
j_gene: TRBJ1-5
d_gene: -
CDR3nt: TGTGCCAGTGAAGGGAGAAATAGCAATCAGCCCCAGCATTTT
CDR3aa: CASEGRNSNQPQHF

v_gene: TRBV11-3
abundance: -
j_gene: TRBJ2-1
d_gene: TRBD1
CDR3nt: TGTGCCAGCAGCTCCTCCGGGACAGGGATAAATGAGCAGTTCTTC
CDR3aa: CASSSSGTGINEQFF

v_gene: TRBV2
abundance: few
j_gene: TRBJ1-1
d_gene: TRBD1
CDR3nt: TGTGCCAGCAGTGATTACGACAGGGTCTCTGAAGCTTTCTTT
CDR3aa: CASSDYDRVSEAFF

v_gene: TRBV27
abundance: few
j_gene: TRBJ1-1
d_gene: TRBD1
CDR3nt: TGTGCCAGCAGTAAACGACAGGGGAACACTGAAGCTTTCTTT
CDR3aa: CASSKRQGNTEAFF

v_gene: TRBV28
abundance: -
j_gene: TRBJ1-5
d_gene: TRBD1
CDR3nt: TGTGCCAGCAGCCCAGGGACAGGCTATCAGCCCCAGCATTTT
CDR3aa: CASSPGTGYQPQHF

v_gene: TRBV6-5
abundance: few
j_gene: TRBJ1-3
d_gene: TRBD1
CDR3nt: TGTGCCACATACAGAGGGACAGGGGGTAGAAACACCATATATTTT
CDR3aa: CATYRGTGGRNTIYF

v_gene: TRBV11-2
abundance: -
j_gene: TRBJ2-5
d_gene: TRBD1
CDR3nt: TGTGCCAGCAGCTTAGTCAGGGGGACGCGGGAGACCCAGTACTTC
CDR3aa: CASSLVRGTRETQYF

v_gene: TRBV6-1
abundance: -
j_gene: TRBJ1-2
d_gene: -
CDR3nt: TGTGCCAGCAGTGACCGGGGGTTCAACTATGGCTACACCTTC
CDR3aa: CASSDRGFNYGYTF

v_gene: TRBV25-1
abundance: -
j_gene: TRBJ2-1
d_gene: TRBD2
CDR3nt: TGTGCCAGCAGTGAATCCGTAGCGGGGCGGTATGAGCAGTTCTTC
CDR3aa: CASSESVAGRYEQFF

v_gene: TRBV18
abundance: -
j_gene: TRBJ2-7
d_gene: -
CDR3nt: TGTGCCAGCTCACCCCCGGGACTTACCTACGAGCAGTACTTC
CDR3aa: CASSPPGLTYEQYF

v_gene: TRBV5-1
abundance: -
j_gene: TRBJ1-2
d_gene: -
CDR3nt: TGCGCCAGCAGACAGAGAGATACTAACTATGGCTACACCTTC
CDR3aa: CASRQRDTNYGYTF

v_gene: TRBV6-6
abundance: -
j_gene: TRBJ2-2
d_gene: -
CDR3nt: TGTGCCAGCAGTCGATACGCTCGGGTACAGGGGAACACCGGGGAGCTGTTTTTT
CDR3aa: CASSRYARVQGNTGELFF

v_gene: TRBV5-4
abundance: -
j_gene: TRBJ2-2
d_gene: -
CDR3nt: TGTGCCAGCAGCTTCAGTCTTAAGTCGGCAGGGTGGACCGGGGAGCTGTTTTTT
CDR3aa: CASSFSLKSAGWTGELFF

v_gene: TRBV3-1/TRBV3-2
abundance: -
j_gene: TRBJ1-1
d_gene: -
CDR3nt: TGTGCCAGCAGCCAAGTAGGCGGGGAAGCTTTCTTT
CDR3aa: CASSQVGGEAFF

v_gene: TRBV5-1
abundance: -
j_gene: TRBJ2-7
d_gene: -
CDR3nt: TGCGCCAGCAGATACGACAGTACCTACGAGCAGTACTTC
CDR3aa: CASRYDSTYEQYF

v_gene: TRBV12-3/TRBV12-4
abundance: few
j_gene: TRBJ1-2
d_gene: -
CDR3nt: TGTGCCAGCAGTAGACAGTATGGCTACACCTTC
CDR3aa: CASSRQYGYTF

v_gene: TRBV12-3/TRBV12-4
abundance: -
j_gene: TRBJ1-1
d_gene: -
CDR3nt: TGTGCCAGCAGTTTGATTCTAGGAACTGAAGCTTTCTTT
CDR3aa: CASSLILGTEAFF

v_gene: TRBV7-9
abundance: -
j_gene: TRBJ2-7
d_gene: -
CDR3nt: TGTGCCAGCAGCTTAGCGCAAGGTACTACCTACGAGCAGTACTTC
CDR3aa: CASSLAQGTTYEQYF

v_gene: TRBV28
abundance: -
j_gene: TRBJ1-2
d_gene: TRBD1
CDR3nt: TGTGCCAGCAGGACAGGGGGCTTTGACTATGGCTACACCTTC
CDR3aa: CASRTGGFDYGYTF

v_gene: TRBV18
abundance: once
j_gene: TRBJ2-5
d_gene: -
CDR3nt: TGTGCCAGCTCACACGGGGGGCTTAAAGAGACCCAGTACTTC
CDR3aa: CASSHGGLKETQYF

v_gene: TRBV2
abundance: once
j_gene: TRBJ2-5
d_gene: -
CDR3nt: TGTGCCAGCAGTGTGGGGCGGCAAGAGACCCAGTACTTC
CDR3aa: CASSVGRQETQYF

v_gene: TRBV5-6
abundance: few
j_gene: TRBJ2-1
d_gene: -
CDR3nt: TGTGCCAGCAGCTGGAACCTAGCGCTCTCAGGCAATGAGCAGTTCTTC
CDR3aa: CASSWNLALSGNEQFF

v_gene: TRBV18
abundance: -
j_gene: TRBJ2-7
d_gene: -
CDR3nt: TGTGCCAGCTCACCGACCCAGGGGACCCGCTCCTACGAGCAGTACTTC
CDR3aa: CASSPTQGTRSYEQYF

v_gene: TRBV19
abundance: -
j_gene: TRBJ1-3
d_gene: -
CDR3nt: TGTGCCAGTAGGCTCCCCTCGAGGGCTGGAAACACCATATATTTT
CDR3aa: CASRLPSRAGNTIYF

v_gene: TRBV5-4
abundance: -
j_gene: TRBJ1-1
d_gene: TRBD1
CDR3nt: TGTGCCAGCAGCCAGGACAGGGAGACAGCTTTCTTT
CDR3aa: CASSQDRETAFF

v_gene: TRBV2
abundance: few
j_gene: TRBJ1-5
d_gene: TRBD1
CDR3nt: TGTGCCAGCAGTGGCCCCCCCGGGACAGGGCAAAATCAGCCCCAGCATTTT
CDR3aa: CASSGPPGTGQNQPQHF